This record concerns one T cell receptor beta chain sequence. These data come from a study of T-cell reconstitution after alpha-beta-depleted transplantation in children. TCRbeta library preparation incorporated unique molecular identifiers. Each CDR3 protein is one row after TCRdb ran MiXCR on the PCR reads. The sample yields just over 950,000 distinct CDR3 sequences, about 29% seen once. V lost 5 bases to trimming and J lost 0 bases; unmatched junction nucleotides: 6. The CDR3 spans 16 residues. In germline, CDR1 is SEHNR, CDR2 FQNEAQ (reference sequence). V usage is TRBV7-9 and J usage is TRBJ1-5; 8 positions match TRBD1. The source of this sequence is a boy less than two years old who had a stem cell transplant for SCID, so the T cells may come from the graft donor. The source was PBMCs, mostly from graft donor cells, collected 360 days after TCRalphabeta/CD19-depleted stem cell transplant. The CDR3 nucleotides are TGTGCCAGCAGCGGTGGGACAGGCTATAGCAATCAGCCCCAGCATTTT. It codes for CASSGGTGYSNQPQHF.